This T cell receptor beta chain was sequenced for a study of Tregs in tolerant kidney transplant recipients (dated by TCRdb to the late 2010s). A note on the overall study: The transplants used related donors with nonmyeloablative bone marrow transplantation, and mixed chimerism in the human trials was transient. TCRbeta sequencing was used in the study to identify donor-specific regulatory T cells before combined kidney and bone marrow transplantation, and the identified cells were then tracked after transplant. Here is what the overall study found, with its caveats: Donor-specific Treg expansion was found to exceed global Treg expansion in tolerant patients, suggesting antigen-driven rather than nonspecific expansion. Because only a small number of patients were included, the study had limitations, and the results will need to be validated in larger populations as well as under other immunosuppression protocols. The most biologically relevant and donor-specific TCRbeta repertoire appeared to be identified by expanding Tregs with activated donor B cells. For some patients the PCR primers changed over time, which made it impossible to compare the samples from those patients at the nucleotide level. Biological reproducibility was not examined directly, but technical replication error appeared to be minimal.

The CDR3, cysteine through phenylalanine, is 14 amino acids long. The kept DNA is CDR3 alone, 42 bases in frame from the first base. V is clipped by 6 bases and J by 1 base, and the sequence between their germline boundaries is 10 bases long. Based on the germline V gene, the CDR1 and CDR2 sequences are MDHEN and SYDVKM. For TCRbeta CDR3 sequencing, genomic DNA was extracted from sorted cells using the QIAGEN DNeasy Blood and Tissue Kit. Through immunoSEQ, high-throughput TCRbeta CDR3 sequencing was done commercially, including PCR amplification with internal controls and bias correction. Regarding the original processing steps: A unique productive TCRbeta sequence was defined by the CDR3 nucleotide sequence when primers matched, and otherwise by the CDR3 amino acid sequence together with the Vbeta and Jbeta genes. To correct for sorting error, sequences found in more than one sorted population at a frequency ratio of 2:1 or less were discarded, and the remaining shared sequences were assigned to the population with the higher frequency. Sequences were defined as donor-reactive when expanded at least 5-fold in CFSE-low cells versus unstimulated cells and present at a frequency of at least 0.01% in CFSE-low cells. Jensen-Shannon divergence calculated on the top 100 TCRbeta sequences ranked by frequency was used to measure repertoire divergence. When a sample had multiple sequencing runs, each run was corrected for sorting error separately and the runs were then pooled. As stored in TCRdb, this immuneACCESS dataset retains in-frame rearrangements with V and J assigned. A fraction of the clones does not appear; measured against another copy, unresolved V genes explain less than half of the discrepancy, and the remainder lacks a known reason. V and J calls plus clone size are reproduced from that table; the DNA served to infer D and trimming. Counted in this sample were over 60,000 clones; about 88% of them appeared once. The biggest ten clones account for approximately 0.4% of the sample.

Read against the paper, the sample's time point label means: blood sample drawn before combined kidney and bone marrow transplant. Thawed PBMCs were FACS-sorted into unstimulated Tregs (CD4+CD25+CD127-), CD4+ non-Tregs (CD4+CD25-), CD4 cells and CD8 cells. The patients were a few recipients of combined kidney and bone marrow transplants from the ITN036ST trial, and samples were available only from these trial subjects. Healthy control blood was processed by Ficoll density gradient to PBMCs and cryopreserved; patient PBMCs were collected before and after transplant. Points on this clone: Which antigen it targets is not known. No clone much larger than this one lies a single base away; base qualities are absent.

The receptor was derived from a human donor who received a combined kidney and bone marrow transplant. This sample comprised CD4+ T cells from blood, obtained before the transplant. The V and J genes are TRBV28 and TRBJ1-5; possibly the D gene is TRBD1, per 6 matching bases. The CDR3 region: CASRRGTSNQPQHF. The sequence in DNA is TGTGCCAGCAGGAGGGGGACAAGCAATCAGCCCCAGCATTTT.